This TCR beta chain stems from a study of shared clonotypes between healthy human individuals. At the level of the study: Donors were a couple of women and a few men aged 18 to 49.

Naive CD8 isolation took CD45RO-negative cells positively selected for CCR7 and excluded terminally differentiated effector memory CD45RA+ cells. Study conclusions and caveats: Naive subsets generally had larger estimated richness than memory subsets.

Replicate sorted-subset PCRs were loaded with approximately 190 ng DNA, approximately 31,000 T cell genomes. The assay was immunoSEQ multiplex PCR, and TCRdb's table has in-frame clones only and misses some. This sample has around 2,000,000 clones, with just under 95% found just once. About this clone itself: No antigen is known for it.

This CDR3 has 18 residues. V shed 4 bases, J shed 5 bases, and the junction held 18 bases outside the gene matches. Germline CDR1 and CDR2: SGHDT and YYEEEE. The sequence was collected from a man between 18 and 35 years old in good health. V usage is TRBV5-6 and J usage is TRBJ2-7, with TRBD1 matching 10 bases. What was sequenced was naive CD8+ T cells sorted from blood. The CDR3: CASSGHGTGVPLIHEQYF. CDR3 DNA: TGTGCCAGCAGCGGTCACGGGACAGGGGTCCCCTTAATCCACGAGCAGTACTTC.